The 18 T cell receptor beta chains listed next were all sequenced from one sample in a study of control samples from healthy donors and cancer patients. TCRdb's table, derived via immunoSEQ multiplex PCR, lists solely in-frame clones and lacks some. The sample gives around 84,000 clones, 84% of which show up once; approximately 10% is in the top ten. Sequences were obtained from PBMCs. These receptors all come from a man aged 60 to 75 with head and neck cancer.

The chain has TRBV3-1 (or the pseudogene TRBV3-2) and TRBJ1-2; the D is unclear. CDR3 length: 13 amino acids. Deletions cut 3 bases from V and 3 bases from J, with 8 bases between. The germline V gene has CDR1 LGHDT and CDR2 YNNKEL (reference sequence). In DNA form, the CDR3 reads TGTGCCAGCAGCCAGCCCCAGGACTATGGCTACACCTTC. Its protein product is CASSQPQDYGYTF.

The chain uses TRBV18 and TRBJ1-4, with a tentative D call TRBD1 (5 bases). The CDR3 runs to 13 residues. V lost 6 bases, J lost 2 bases, and 7 bases lay in between. CDR1 and CDR2 from the germline V gene are KGHSH and LQKENI. CDR3 nucleotide sequence: TGTGCCAGCTCGCGACAGACTAATGAAAAACTGTTTTTT. Translation gives CASSRQTNEKLFF.

The chain couples TRBV6-1 to TRBJ1-4, with a tentative D call TRBD1 (6 bases). The CDR3 is made up of 15 amino acids. V dropped 3 bases and J dropped 3 bases, with 11 bases sitting between them. From germline, CDR1 is MNHNS and CDR2 SASEGT. The CDR3 spells CASSDMGASNEKLFF. The CDR3 DNA reads TGTGCCAGCAGTGATATGGGGGCGTCTAATGAAAAACTGTTTTTT.

Only one count was recorded for this clone. This chain joins TRBV11-2 and TRBJ2-7; 9 bases match TRBD2. Losses at the gene ends were 6 bases for V and 2 bases for J; bases not matched to a gene: 2. In germline, CDR1 is SGHAT, CDR2 FQNNGV. The CDR3 consists of 13 residues. As DNA, the CDR3 is TGTGCCAGCAGTCTAGCGGGAACCTACGAGCAGTACTTC. Its protein is CASSLAGTYEQYF.

This clone was found once. V is TRBV7-2 and J is TRBJ1-3; D uncertain. The V end was cut by 4 bases, the J end by 4 bases, with 8 bases between. The length of the CDR3 is 13 residues. Germline V gene data show CDR1 as SGHTA and CDR2 as FQGNSA. CDR3 amino acids: CASSSVWGNTIYF. The CDR3 DNA follows: TGTGCCAGCAGCTCCGTTTGGGGAAACACCATATATTTT.

CDR3 amino acids: CASSRGQGGEKLFF. CDR3 nucleotides: TGCGCCAGCAGCCGGGGACAGGGGGGAGAAAAACTGTTTTTT. This rearrangement joins TRBV5-1 to TRBJ1-4, with TRBD1 matching over 11 bases. The ends lost 4 bases at V and 8 bases at J; junction bases unmatched: 4. Germline V gives CDR1 SGHRS, CDR2 YFSETQ. This CDR3 is built from 14 residues.

This clone was picked up one time. The rearrangement uses TRBV7-2 and TRBJ1-6; TRBD1 aligns across 8 bases. Trimming took 4 bases from V and 0 from J; bases not matched to a gene: 8. Germline V gene data show CDR1 as SGHTA and CDR2 as FQGNSA. The CDR3 consists of 18 residues. The CDR3 loop reads CASSSRTGSSSYNSPLHF. CDR3 coding DNA: TGTGCCAGCAGCTCCCGGACAGGGTCAAGCTCCTATAATTCACCCCTCCACTTT.

The count of this clone is one. The V gene is TRBV24-1, the J gene TRBJ2-3, with a weak D call TRBD2 (7 bases). CDR1 is KGHDR, CDR2 SFDVKD, per germline. Trimming left V 10 bases short and J 3 bases short, with 13 bases between. The CDR3 runs to 13 residues. CDR3 nucleotide sequence: TGTGCCACGAAGGGGGGAGGGACAGATACGCAGTATTTT. Its translation: CATKGGGTDTQYF.

The rearrangement joins TRBV12-3 or TRBV12-4 to TRBJ1-5; possible D gene TRBD1, 5 bases. Trimming pared 5 bases from V and 3 bases from J, leaving 8 bases between. The CDR3 has 13 amino acids. CDR3 DNA sequence: TGTGCCAGCAGTCGGGACCTCAATCAGCCCCAGCATTTT. The encoded protein is CASSRDLNQPQHF.

CDR3 sequence reads: CSVMTGALNTEAFF. Here the CDR3 DNA reads TGCAGTGTAATGACAGGGGCTTTGAACACTGAAGCTTTCTTT. The chain links TRBV29-1 to TRBJ1-1, with 8 bases fitting TRBD1. CDR1 and CDR2 from the germline V gene are SQVTM and ANQGSEA. This CDR3 has 14 amino acids.

The rearrangement uses TRBV12-2 and TRBJ1-5; the table's D call, TRBD1, has no DNA check behind it. TRBV12-2 is a pseudogene segment. This CDR3 has 17 amino acids. The CDR3 DNA reads as TGTGCAAGTCGCAACAGGGGGCCGCCCCTTTGCAATCAGCCCCAGCATTTT. It translates to CASRNRGPPLCNQPQHF.

This clone is judged medium-sized. This sequence joins TRBV4-1 and TRBJ2-2; a possible D gene is TRBD1 (6 bases). The CDR3 sequence is 15 residues long. Germline assignment: CDR1 MGHRA and CDR2 YSYEKL. Between the trimmed V and J ends, which lost 4 bases and 5 bases, there was a span of 14 bases. Here the CDR3 DNA reads TGCGCCAGCAGCCCACTAGGGGGTGGTACCGGGGAGCTGTTTTTT. It codes for CASSPLGGGTGELFF.

V is TRBV24-1 and J is TRBJ2-7; 10 bases are shared with TRBD1. The CDR3 spans 14 residues. Trimming removed 6 bases from V and 5 bases from J; junction bases left unmatched: 6. Per germline, CDR1 KGHDR and CDR2 SFDVKD. The CDR3 region is CATSTTGGSDEQYF. The CDR3 DNA sequence: TGTGCCACCAGTACGACAGGGGGCTCGGACGAGCAGTACTTC.

This chain joins TRBV24-1 and TRBJ2-2; D not certain. Germline CDR1 is KGHDR and CDR2 is SFDVKD. V was pared by 1 base and J by 5 bases, with 7 bases between. This CDR3 comprises 14 residues. The CDR3 sequence is CATSDLKGTGELFF. The CDR3 coding sequence is TGTGCCACCAGTGATTTAAAAGGGACCGGGGAGCTGTTTTTT.

This sequence joins TRBV5-4 and TRBJ2-1; D gene unclear. The CDR3 loop spans 12 amino acids. With 0 bases removed from V and 9 bases from J, the gap between germline ends came to 7 bases. The germline V gene has CDR1 SGHNT and CDR2 YYREEE (reference sequence). CDR3 nucleotide sequence: TGTGCCAGCAGCTTGGGGGTTGGTGAGCAGTTCTTC. Protein sequence: CASSLGVGEQFF.

This clone was recorded only once. The V call is TRBV28, the J call TRBJ1-3, with D unresolved. Germline V gives CDR1 MDHEN, CDR2 SYDVKM. With 3 bases removed from V and 0 bases from J, the gap between germline ends came to 3 bases. The CDR3 loop spans 13 amino acids. CDR3 nucleotides: TGTGCCAGCAGTTTTGACTCTGGAAACACCATATATTTT. It yields the protein CASSFDSGNTIYF.

This clone has a handful of counts. The rearrangement uses TRBV7-8 and TRBJ2-7; D gene unclear. This CDR3 is 15 amino acids long. Looked up from germline, CDR1 is SGHVS and CDR2 is FQNEAQ. V lost 5 bases and J 0 bases, leaving 14 bases between the germline ends. The CDR3 reads CASSPRRWFSYEQYF. Written as DNA, the CDR3 is TGTGCCAGCAGCCCCCGTAGGTGGTTCTCCTACGAGCAGTACTTC.

This clone was found a few times. V usage is TRBV5-1 and J usage is TRBJ1-2; D is unresolved. V was cut by 2 bases and J by 5 bases, with 10 bases left in between. The CDR3 has 13 residues. CDR1 SGHRS and CDR2 YFSETQ come from the germline V gene. CDR3 nucleotide sequence: TGCGCCAGCAGCTTCGACAAGACATATGGCTACACCTTC. Amino acids: CASSFDKTYGYTF.